This section outlines one T cell receptor (beta chain) sequence together with its context. 60 Vbeta and 13 Jbeta primers were used in PCR. Clones were sequenced by immunoSEQ multiplex PCR, and TCRdb holds only the in-frame ones, with some missing. Its clone listing holds tens of thousands of clones. This sample was included in a study of cytomegalovirus exposure and HLA in healthy donors. The CDR3 runs 15 residues. CDR1 is SGHVS and CDR2 is FQNEAQ in the germline V gene. J lost 4 bases, V lost 5 bases, and 10 bases had no gene match. V is TRBV7-8 and J is TRBJ2-7; TRBD2 agrees at 8 bases. The sequence came from a girl under 18 in good health and CMV-seropositive. Source material: PBMCs. In nucleotides, the CDR3 is TGTGCCAGCAGCATTCGGGGGGGCAAAGGATACGAGCAGTACGTC. As protein: CASSIRGGKGYEQYV.